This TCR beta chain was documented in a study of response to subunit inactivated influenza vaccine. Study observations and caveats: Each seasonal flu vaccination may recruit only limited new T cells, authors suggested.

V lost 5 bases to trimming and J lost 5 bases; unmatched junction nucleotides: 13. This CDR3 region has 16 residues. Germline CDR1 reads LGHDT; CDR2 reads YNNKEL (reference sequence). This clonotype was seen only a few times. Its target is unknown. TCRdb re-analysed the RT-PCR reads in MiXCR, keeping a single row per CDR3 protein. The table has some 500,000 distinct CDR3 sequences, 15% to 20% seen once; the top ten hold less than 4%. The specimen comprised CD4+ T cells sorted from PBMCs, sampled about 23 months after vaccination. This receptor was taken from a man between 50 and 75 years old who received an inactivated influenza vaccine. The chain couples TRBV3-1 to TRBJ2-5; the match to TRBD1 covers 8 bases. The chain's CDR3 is CASSSTGTGFWETQYF. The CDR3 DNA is TGTGCCAGCAGCTCCACCGGGACAGGTTTTTGGGAGACCCAGTACTTC.